The clone carrying this T cell receptor (beta chain) has a single count. Its antigen is undetermined. CDR1 is SGHDN and CDR2 is FVKESK in the germline V gene. The CDR3 loop spans 17 amino acids. V lost 1 base to trimming and J lost 3 bases, with 19 bases between them. This specimen comes from a study of vaccination and CD4 T cells after COVID-19. An Oncomine TCR Beta short-read assay was used to sequence the DNA from cultured CD4+ T cells. MiXCR, applied by TCRdb to the PCR reads, yields one record per CDR3 protein. The data show approximately 22,000 distinct CDR3 sequences, almost 50% seen once. Described treatment: approximately 9-day PBMC culture with coronavirus spike peptide pools or control peptides (ViraFEST assay).

The genes are TRBV14 and TRBJ2-7; D may be TRBD2 (7 bases). The source is a human donor who had recovered from COVID-19. The sample taken for sequencing was CD4+ T cells from blood, cultured in vitro. The CDR3 region is CASSQVRGGAGGYEQYF. DNA of the CDR3: TGTGCCAGCAGCCAAGTTAGGGGGGGCGCCGGGGGCTACGAGCAGTACTTC.